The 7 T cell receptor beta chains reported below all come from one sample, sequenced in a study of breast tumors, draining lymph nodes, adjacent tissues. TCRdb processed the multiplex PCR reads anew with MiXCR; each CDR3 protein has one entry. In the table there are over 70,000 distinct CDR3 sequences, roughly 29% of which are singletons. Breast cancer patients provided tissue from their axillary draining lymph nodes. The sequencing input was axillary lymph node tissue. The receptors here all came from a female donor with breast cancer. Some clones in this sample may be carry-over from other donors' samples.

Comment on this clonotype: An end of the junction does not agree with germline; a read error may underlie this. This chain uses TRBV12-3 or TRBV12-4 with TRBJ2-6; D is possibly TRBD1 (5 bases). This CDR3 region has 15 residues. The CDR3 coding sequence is TGTGCCAGCAGTTTCCCCGTCTCTGGGGCCAACGTCCCGACTTTC. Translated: CASSFPVSGANVPTF.

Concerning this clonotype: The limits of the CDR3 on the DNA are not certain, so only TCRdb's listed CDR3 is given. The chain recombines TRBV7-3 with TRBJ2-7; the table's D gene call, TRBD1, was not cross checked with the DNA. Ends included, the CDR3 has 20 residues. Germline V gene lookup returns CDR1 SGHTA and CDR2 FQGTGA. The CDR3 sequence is CASSFYICSASKTTGSEQYF.

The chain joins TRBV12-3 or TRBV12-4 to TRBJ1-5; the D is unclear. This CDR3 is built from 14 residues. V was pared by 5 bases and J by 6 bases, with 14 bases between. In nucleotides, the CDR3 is TGTGCCAGCAGTCCCGACGGCCCAGGTCAGCCCCAGCATTTT. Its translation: CASSPDGPGQPQHF.

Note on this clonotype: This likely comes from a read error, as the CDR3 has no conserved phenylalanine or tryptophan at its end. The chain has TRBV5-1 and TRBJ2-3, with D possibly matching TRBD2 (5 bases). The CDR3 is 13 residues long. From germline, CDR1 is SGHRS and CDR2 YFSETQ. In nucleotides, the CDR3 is TGCGCCAGCTACCTAGCTGGCACAGATACCCAGTATCTT. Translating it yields CASYLAGTDTQYL.

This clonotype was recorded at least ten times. CDR3 DNA sequence: TGCGCCAGCAGCCAAGACAGCGAACAGCCCCAGCATTTT. It is translated as CASSQDSEQPQHF. This chain joins TRBV4-1 and TRBJ1-5, with D unresolved. V lost 0 bases and J 7 bases, leaving 7 bases between the germline ends. The CDR3 length is 13 residues. CDR1 and CDR2 (germline): MGHRA, YSYEKL.

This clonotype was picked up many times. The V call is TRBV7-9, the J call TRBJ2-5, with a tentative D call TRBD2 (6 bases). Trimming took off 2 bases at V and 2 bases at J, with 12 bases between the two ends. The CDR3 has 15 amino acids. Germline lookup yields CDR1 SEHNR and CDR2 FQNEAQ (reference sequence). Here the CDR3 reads CASSLIASAQETQYF. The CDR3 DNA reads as TGTGCCAGCAGCTTAATTGCTAGCGCTCAAGAGACCCAGTACTTC. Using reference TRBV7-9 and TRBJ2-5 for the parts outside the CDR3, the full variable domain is DTGVSQNPRHKITKRGQNVTFRCDPISEHNRLYWYRQTLGQGPEFLTYFQNEAQLEKSRLLSDRFSAERPKGSFSTLEIQRTEQGDSAMYLCASSLIASAQETQYFGPGTRLLVL.

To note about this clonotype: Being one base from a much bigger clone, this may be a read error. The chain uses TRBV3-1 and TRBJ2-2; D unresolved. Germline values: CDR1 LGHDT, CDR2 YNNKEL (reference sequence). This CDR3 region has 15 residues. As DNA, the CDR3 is TGTGCCTGCAGCCAAGATGCCCGTAACACCGGGGAGCTGTTTTTT. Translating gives CACSQDARNTGELFF.